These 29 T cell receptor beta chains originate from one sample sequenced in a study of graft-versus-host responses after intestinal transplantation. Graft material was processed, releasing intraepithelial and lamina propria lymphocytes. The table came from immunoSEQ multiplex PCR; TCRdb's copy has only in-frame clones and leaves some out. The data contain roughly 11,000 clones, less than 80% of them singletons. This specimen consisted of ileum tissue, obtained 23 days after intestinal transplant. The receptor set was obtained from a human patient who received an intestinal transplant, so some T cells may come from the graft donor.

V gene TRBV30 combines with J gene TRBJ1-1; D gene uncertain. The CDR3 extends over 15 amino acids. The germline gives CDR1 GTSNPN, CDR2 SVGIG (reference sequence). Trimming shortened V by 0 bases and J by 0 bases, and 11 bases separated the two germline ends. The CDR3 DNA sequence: TGTGCCTGGAGTGTAGGAGGCGACCTGAACACTGAAGCTTTCTTT. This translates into CAWSVGGDLNTEAFF.

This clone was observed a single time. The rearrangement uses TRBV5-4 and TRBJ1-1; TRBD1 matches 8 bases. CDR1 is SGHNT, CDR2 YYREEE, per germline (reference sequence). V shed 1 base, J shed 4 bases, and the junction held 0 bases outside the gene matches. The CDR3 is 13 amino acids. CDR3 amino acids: CASSLTGGTEAFF. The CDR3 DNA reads TGTGCCAGCAGCTTGACAGGGGGCACTGAAGCTTTCTTT.

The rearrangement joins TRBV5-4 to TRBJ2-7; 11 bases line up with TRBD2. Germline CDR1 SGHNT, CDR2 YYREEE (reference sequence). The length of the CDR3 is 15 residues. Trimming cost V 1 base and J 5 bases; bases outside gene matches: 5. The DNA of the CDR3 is TGTGCCAGCAGCTTGTTAGCGGGAGGGCCCCACGAGCAGTACTTC. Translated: CASSLLAGGPHEQYF.

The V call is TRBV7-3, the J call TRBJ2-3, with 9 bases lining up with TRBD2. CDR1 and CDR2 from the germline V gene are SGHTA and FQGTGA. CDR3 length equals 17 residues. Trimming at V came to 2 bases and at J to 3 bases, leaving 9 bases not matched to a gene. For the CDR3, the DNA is TGTGCCAGCAGCTTACATTCAGGCGGGAGGGGGACAGATACGCAGTATTTT. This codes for CASSLHSGGRGTDTQYF.

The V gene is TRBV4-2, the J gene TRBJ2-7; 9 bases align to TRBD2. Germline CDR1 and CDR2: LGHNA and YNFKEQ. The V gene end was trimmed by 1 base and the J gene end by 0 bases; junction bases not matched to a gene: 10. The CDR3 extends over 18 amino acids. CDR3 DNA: TGTGCCAGCAGCCAAGCAACTAGCGGGCCTCCTTCCTCCTACGAGCAGTACTTC. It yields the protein CASSQATSGPPSSYEQYF.

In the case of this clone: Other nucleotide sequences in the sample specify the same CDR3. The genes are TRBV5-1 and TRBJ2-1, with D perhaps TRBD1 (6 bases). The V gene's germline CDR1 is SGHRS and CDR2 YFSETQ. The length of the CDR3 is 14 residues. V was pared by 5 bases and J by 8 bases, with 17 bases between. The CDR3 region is CASSLTPRGDEQFF. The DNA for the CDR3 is TGCGCCAGCAGTTTGACCCCCAGGGGCGATGAGCAGTTCTTC.

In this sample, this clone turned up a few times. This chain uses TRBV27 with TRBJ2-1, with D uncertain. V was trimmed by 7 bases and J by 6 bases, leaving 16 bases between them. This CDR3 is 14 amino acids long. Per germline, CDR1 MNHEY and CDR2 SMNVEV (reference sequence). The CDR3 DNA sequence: TGTGCCAGCACGCCTGATATAGGTGTCAATGAGCAGTTCTTC. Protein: CASTPDIGVNEQFF.

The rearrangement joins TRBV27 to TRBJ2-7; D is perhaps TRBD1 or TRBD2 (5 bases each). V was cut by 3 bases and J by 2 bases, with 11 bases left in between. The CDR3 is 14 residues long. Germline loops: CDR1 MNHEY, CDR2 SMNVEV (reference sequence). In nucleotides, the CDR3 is TGTGCCAGCAGTTTTCGGGGCAGCCCCTACGAGCAGTACTTC. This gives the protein CASSFRGSPYEQYF.

In DNA, the CDR3 is TGTGCCAGCAGCGCAAGAGGGGGGGACAGGGATGGCGAGCAGTACTTC. This codes for CASSARGGDRDGEQYF. The V gene is TRBV9, the J gene TRBJ2-7, with 9 positions matching TRBD1. The CDR3 is 16 residues long. The J segment lost 6 bases and the V segment lost 3 bases, leaving 13 bases of the junction unmatched. The germline V gene has CDR1 SGDLS and CDR2 YYNGEE.

CDR3 sequence reads: CASSLRGSLAGGNEQFF. CDR3 sequence (DNA): TGTGCCAGCAGCCTCCGAGGGAGCCTAGCGGGGGGCAATGAGCAGTTCTTC. This chain connects TRBV4-2 to TRBJ2-1; 11 nucleotides match TRBD2. CDR1 and CDR2 from the germline V gene are LGHNA and YNFKEQ. There are 17 residues in the CDR3. The trim removed 4 bases at V and 6 bases at J, leaving 11 bases unmatched.

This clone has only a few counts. CDR3 bases: TGTGCCAGCAGCTTAAGGACAGGGACTAGCGGGAGCTCCTACGAGCAGTACTTC. This gives the protein CASSLRTGTSGSSYEQYF. The chain joins TRBV7-2 to TRBJ2-7; 14 nucleotides match TRBD2. J was trimmed by 0 bases and V by 2 bases; bases with no gene match: 6. The CDR3 runs 18 residues. Germline V gene lookup returns CDR1 SGHTA and CDR2 FQGNSA.

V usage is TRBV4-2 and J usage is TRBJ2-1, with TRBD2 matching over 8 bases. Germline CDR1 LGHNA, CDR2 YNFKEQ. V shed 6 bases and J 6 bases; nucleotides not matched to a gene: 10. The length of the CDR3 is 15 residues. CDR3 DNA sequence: TGTGCCAGCAGTCCTGTCGGCGGGAGGATCAATGAGCAGTTCTTC. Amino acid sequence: CASSPVGGRINEQFF.

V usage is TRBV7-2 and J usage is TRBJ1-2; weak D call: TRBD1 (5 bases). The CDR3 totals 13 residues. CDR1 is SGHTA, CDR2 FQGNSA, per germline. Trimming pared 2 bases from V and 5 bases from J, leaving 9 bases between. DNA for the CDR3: TGTGCCAGCAGCTTACAAGGGGCGTATGGCTACACCTTC. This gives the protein CASSLQGAYGYTF.

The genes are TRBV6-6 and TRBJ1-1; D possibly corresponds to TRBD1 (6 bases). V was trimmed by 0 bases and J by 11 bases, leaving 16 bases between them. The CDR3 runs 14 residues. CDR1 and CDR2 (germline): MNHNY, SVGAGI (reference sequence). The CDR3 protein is CASSYSGRGSLAFF. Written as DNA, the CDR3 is TGTGCCAGCAGTTACTCCGGCAGGGGAAGTTTGGCTTTCTTT.

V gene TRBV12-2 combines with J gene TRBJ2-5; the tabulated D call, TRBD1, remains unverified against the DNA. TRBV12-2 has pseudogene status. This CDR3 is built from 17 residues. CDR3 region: CASRLDEGVAAQETQYF. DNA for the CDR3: TGTGCAAGTCGCTTAGACGAGGGGGTAGCAGCCCAAGAGACCCAGTACTTC.

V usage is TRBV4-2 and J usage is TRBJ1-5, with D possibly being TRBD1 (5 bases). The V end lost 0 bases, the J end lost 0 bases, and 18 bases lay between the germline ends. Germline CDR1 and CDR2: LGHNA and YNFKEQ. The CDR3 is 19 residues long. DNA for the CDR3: TGTGCCAGCAGCCAAGAGACGGTTTTGATCAGGGATAGCAATCAGCCCCAGCATTTT. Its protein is CASSQETVLIRDSNQPQHF.

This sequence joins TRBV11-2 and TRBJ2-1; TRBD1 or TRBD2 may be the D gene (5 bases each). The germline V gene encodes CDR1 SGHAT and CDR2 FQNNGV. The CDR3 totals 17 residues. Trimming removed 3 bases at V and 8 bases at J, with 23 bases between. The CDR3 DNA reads TGTGCCAGCAGCTTCCCCCTAGGCGGCCTGGGGGTCCATGAGCAGTTCTTC. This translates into CASSFPLGGLGVHEQFF.

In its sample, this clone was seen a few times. CDR3 bases: TGCGCCAGCAGCCAAGGCTCCCTTGGTGAGCAGTACTTC. Translation: CASSQGSLGEQYF. The chain couples TRBV4-1 to TRBJ2-7, with D hard to call. This CDR3 region has 13 residues. The germline gives CDR1 MGHRA, CDR2 YSYEKL. Deletions cut 1 base from V and 7 bases from J, with 11 bases between.

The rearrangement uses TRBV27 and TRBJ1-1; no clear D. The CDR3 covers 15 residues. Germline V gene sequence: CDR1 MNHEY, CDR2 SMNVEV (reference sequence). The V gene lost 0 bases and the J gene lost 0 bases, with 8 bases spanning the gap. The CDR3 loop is CASSLSQALNTEAFF. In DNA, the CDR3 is TGTGCCAGCAGTTTATCTCAGGCCCTGAACACTGAAGCTTTCTTT.

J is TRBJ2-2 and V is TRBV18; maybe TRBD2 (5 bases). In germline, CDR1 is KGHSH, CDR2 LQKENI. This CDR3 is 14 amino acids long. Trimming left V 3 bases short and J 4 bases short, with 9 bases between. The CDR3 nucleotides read TGTGCCAGCTCACCTAAGAGCGGCACCGGGGAGCTGTTTTTT. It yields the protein CASSPKSGTGELFF. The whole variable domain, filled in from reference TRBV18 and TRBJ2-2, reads NAGVMQNPRHLVRRRGQEARLRCSPMKGHSHVYWYRQLPEEGLKFMVYLQKENIIDESGMPKERFSAEFPKEGPSILRIQQVVRGDSAAYFCASSPKSGTGELFFGEGSRLTVL.

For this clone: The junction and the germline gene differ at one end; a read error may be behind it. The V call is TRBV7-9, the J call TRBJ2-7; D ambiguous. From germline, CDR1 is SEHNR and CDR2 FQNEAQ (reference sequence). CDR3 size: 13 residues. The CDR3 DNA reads TGCGCCAGCAGCAGTCTGATTTACTACGAGCAGTACTTC. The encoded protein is CASSSLIYYEQYF.

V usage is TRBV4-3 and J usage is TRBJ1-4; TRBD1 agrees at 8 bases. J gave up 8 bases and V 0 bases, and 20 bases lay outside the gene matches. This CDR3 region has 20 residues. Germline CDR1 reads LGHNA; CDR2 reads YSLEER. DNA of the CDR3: TGCGCCAGCAGCCAAGAGAGACAGGGGCCTTCACGGCGGACACGAGAAAAACTGTTTTTT. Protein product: CASSQERQGPSRRTREKLFF.

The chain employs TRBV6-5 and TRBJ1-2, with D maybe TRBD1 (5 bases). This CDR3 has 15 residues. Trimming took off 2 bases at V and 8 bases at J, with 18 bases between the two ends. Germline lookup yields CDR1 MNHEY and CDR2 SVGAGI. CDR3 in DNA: TGTGCCAGCAGTTACGGGACCCCGGGCCCAGGCGGCTACACCTTC. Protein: CASSYGTPGPGGYTF.

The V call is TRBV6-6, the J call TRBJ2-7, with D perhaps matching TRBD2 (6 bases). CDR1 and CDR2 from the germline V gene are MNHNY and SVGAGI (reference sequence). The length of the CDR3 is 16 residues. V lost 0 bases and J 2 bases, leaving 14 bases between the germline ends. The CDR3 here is CASSYSWGGTTYEQYF. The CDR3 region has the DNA TGTGCCAGCAGTTACTCGTGGGGCGGGACCACCTACGAGCAGTACTTC.

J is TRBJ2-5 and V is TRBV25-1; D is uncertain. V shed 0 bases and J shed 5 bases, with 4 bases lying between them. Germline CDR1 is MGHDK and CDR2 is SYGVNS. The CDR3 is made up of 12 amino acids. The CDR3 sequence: CASSEYRETQYF. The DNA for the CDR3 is TGTGCCAGCAGTGAATACAGGGAGACCCAGTACTTC.

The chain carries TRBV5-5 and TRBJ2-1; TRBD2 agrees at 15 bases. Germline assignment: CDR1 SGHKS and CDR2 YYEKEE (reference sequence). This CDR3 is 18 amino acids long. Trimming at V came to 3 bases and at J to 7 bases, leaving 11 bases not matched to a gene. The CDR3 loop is CASSSPGLAGGLGNEQFF. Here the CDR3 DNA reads TGTGCCAGCAGCTCACCGGGACTAGCGGGAGGCCTTGGGAATGAGCAGTTCTTC.

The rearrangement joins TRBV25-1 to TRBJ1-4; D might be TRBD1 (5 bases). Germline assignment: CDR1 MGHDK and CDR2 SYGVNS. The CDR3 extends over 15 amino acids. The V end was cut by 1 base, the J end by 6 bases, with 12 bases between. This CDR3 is CASSEFGGRDEKLFF. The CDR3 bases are TGTGCCAGCAGTGAATTCGGGGGTAGGGATGAAAAACTGTTTTTT.

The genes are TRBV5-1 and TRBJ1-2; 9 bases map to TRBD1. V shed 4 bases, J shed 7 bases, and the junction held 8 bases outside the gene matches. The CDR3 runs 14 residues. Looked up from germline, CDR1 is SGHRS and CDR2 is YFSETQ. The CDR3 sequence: CASSGRDREGGYTF. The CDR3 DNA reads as TGCGCCAGCAGCGGCCGGGACAGGGAAGGTGGCTACACCTTC.

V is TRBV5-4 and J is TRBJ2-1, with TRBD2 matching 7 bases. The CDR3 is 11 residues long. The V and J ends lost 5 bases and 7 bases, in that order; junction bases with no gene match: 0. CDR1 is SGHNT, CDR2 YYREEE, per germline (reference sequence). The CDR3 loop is CASRLANEQFF. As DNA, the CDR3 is TGTGCCAGCAGACTAGCGAATGAGCAGTTCTTC.